Below, 26 T cell receptor beta chains from the same sample are listed, as sequenced in a study of technical replicates of blood from a few donors. Libraries were prepared by immunoSEQ multiplex PCR; TCRdb keeps only in-frame clonotypes and omits some of them. The repertoire has tens of thousands of clones, 93% of them found once; the top ten carry less than 0.3%. The material sequenced was T cells isolated from PBMCs. All receptors derive from a human donor in good health.

The V and J genes are TRBV5-1 and TRBJ2-4, with 10 bases that match TRBD1. The CDR3 has 16 residues. Germline values: CDR1 SGHRS, CDR2 YFSETQ. V was clipped by 3 bases and J by 9 bases; unmatched bases: 12. CDR3 nucleotides: TGCGCCAGCAGCTCTGACCCTCGACAGGGGGCTCGCATTCAGTACTTC. This sequence encodes CASSSDPRQGARIQYF.

The gene calls are TRBV11-2 and TRBJ2-5; 12 bases agree with TRBD2. V shed 5 bases and J 4 bases; nucleotides not matched to a gene: 5. The CDR3 has 15 amino acids. Germline-derived CDR1 and CDR2 are SGHAT and FQNNGV. The chain's CDR3 is CASSPGLAGTETQYF. DNA of the CDR3: TGTGCCAGCAGCCCAGGACTAGCGGGAACAGAGACCCAGTACTTC.

The V and J genes are TRBV9 and TRBJ2-1; TRBD2 matches 10 bases. The CDR3 covers 16 residues. Trimming removed 3 bases from V and 0 bases from J; junction bases left unmatched: 3. Germline loops: CDR1 SGDLS, CDR2 YYNGEE. The CDR3 protein is CASSASGGASYNEQFF. CDR3 nucleotide sequence: TGTGCCAGCAGCGCAAGCGGGGGGGCCTCCTACAATGAGCAGTTCTTC.

The rearrangement uses TRBV2 and TRBJ2-5, with 7 bases fitting TRBD2. This CDR3 is built from 15 residues. After removal of 4 bases from V and 1 base from J, the junction contained 6 bases not matched to a gene. CDR1 and CDR2 from the germline V gene are SNHLY and FYNNEI. DNA of the CDR3: TGTGCCAGCAGTGGGCCTAGCGGACTCCAAGAGACCCAGTACTTC. It encodes CASSGPSGLQETQYF.

This rearrangement joins TRBV9 to TRBJ2-1; 7 positions agree with TRBD2. CDR1 and CDR2 (germline): SGDLS, YYNGEE. After removal of 0 bases from V and 3 bases from J, the junction contained 6 bases not matched to a gene. This CDR3 has 16 residues. The CDR3 sequence is CASSVEGLAVYNEQFF. The CDR3 DNA reads TGTGCCAGCAGCGTAGAGGGGCTAGCGGTCTACAATGAGCAGTTCTTC. Full variable domain (missing parts from reference TRBV9 and TRBJ2-1): DSGVTQTPKHLITATGQRVTLRCSPRSGDLSVYWYQQSLDQGLQFLIQYYNGEERAKGNILERFSAQQFPDLHSELNLSSLELGDSALYFCASSVEGLAVYNEQFFGPGTRLTVL.

The genes are TRBV7-9 and TRBJ1-1, with D unclear. This CDR3 region has 14 residues. The germline CDR1 and CDR2 sequences are SEHNR and FQNEAQ (reference sequence). Deletions cut 3 bases from V and 4 bases from J, with 12 bases between. The chain's CDR3 is CASSLTWSGTEAFF. DNA of the CDR3: TGTGCCAGCAGCTTGACCTGGTCGGGCACTGAAGCTTTCTTT.

This clone was seen once. The chain joins TRBV6-6 to TRBJ1-1; TRBD1 agrees at 7 bases. The CDR3 consists of 13 residues. Germline V gene sequence: CDR1 MNHNY, CDR2 SVGAGI (reference sequence). Trimming at V came to 7 bases and at J to 11 bases, leaving 13 bases not matched to a gene. The DNA of the CDR3 is TGTGCCAGCACCCTGACAGGGACCTTTGGGGCTTTCTTT. Its translation: CASTLTGTFGAFF.

This clone has a single count. The V gene is TRBV12-5, the J gene TRBJ2-1; possible D gene TRBD2, 5 bases. The germline gives CDR1 LGHNT, CDR2 FRNRAP. The CDR3 has 13 residues. V was shortened by 7 bases and J by 7 bases, with 14 bases between the two germline ends. CDR3 sequence (DNA): TGTGCTAGTGCCCTAGAGTGGAGGAATGAGCAGTTCTTC. This translates into CASALEWRNEQFF.

The chain uses TRBV2 and TRBJ1-6; D not certain. Trimming left V 11 bases short and J 11 bases short, with 19 bases between. This CDR3 contains 13 residues. The germline V gene encodes CDR1 SNHLY and CDR2 FYNNEI. CDR3 in DNA: TGTGCCCTCAAGCGTGAGACGGGGACACCCCTCCACTTT. It encodes CALKRETGTPLHF.

The chain joins TRBV6-1 to TRBJ2-7, with TRBD1 as a possible D gene (5 bases). The CDR3 totals 12 residues. Germline V lookup: CDR1 MNHNS, CDR2 SASEGT. The ends were cut back, 5 bases at V and 3 bases at J, with 8 bases in the middle. The CDR3 sequence is CASSRQGYEQYF. The CDR3 coding sequence is TGTGCCAGCAGTCGCCAGGGCTACGAGCAGTACTTC.

This chain connects TRBV19 to TRBJ2-1; 9 bases line up with TRBD1. V dropped 4 bases and J dropped 8; count of bases not matched to a gene: 9. The length of the CDR3 is 15 residues. Germline CDR1 is LNHDA and CDR2 is SQIVND (reference sequence). CDR3 nucleotides: TGTGCCAGTAGTACCGGGACAGGGACGGTGGATGAGCAGTTCTTC. Its protein product is CASSTGTGTVDEQFF.

V and J are TRBV25-1 and TRBJ2-7; D possibly corresponds to TRBD2 (6 bases). Germline CDR1 is MGHDK and CDR2 is SYGVNS. V lost 3 bases to trimming and J lost 2 bases, with 11 bases between them. The length of the CDR3 is 14 residues. The CDR3 DNA reads as TGTGCCAGCAGTGATCGCGGGGTAGCCTACGAGCAGTACTTC. This sequence encodes CASSDRGVAYEQYF.

This clone was found once. The chain is built from TRBV6-1 and TRBJ1-1, with TRBD1 identical over 9 bases. The CDR3 has 13 residues. The J segment lost 1 base and the V segment lost 7 bases, leaving 1 base of the junction unmatched. The germline gives CDR1 MNHNS, CDR2 SASEGT. This chain's CDR3 is CASTGQGNTEAFF. For the CDR3, the DNA is TGTGCCAGCACGGGACAGGGGAACACTGAAGCTTTCTTT.

The chain is built from TRBV19 and TRBJ2-7; 10 bases match TRBD2. In germline, CDR1 is LNHDA, CDR2 SQIVND (reference sequence). Germline trimming cut 8 bases from V and 1 base from J; bases unmatched to any gene: 5. This CDR3 has 14 amino acids. The CDR3 DNA is TGTGCCAGTGGGGCTAGCGGGAGATCCTACGAGCAGTACTTC. This encodes CASGASGRSYEQYF. Variable domain in full (rest from reference TRBV19 and TRBJ2-7): DGGITQSPKYLFRKEGQNVTLSCEQNLNHDAMYWYRQDPGQGLRLIYYSQIVNDFQKGDIAEGYSVSREKKESFPLTVTSAQKNPTAFYLCASGASGRSYEQYFGPGTRLTVT.

The V call is TRBV7-9, the J call TRBJ2-5; D may be TRBD2 (5 bases). V was trimmed by 2 bases and J by 0 bases, leaving 13 bases between them. CDR1 is SEHNR and CDR2 is FQNEAQ in the germline V gene (reference sequence). There are 16 residues in the CDR3. Here the CDR3 reads CASSLRVASNQETQYF. In DNA form, the CDR3 reads TGTGCCAGCAGCTTAAGGGTAGCGAGCAACCAAGAGACCCAGTACTTC.

This clone was detected once. V usage is TRBV6-1 and J usage is TRBJ2-7, with TRBD2 as a possible D gene (5 bases). The CDR3 has 12 residues. The germline gives CDR1 MNHNS, CDR2 SASEGT. Trimming took off 8 bases at V and 5 bases at J, with 13 bases between the two ends. CDR3 in DNA: TGTGCCAGCCGCGGGTCCCCCAACGAGCAGTACTTC. It encodes CASRGSPNEQYF.

This sequence joins TRBV5-1 and TRBJ1-1; the D is unclear. The CDR3 consists of 13 residues. The germline V gene encodes CDR1 SGHRS and CDR2 YFSETQ. Between the trimmed V and J ends, which lost 0 bases and 10 bases, there was a span of 13 bases. CDR3 DNA: TGCGCCAGCAGCTTGGAAACGGCTTCGGGAGCTTTCTTT. Its translation is CASSLETASGAFF.

The chain has TRBV6-5 and TRBJ2-7, with D perhaps TRBD1 (6 bases). From germline, CDR1 is MNHEY and CDR2 SVGAGI. This CDR3 region has 14 residues. V lost 3 bases and J lost 3, with 12 bases in between. CDR3 sequence (DNA): TGTGCCAGCAGTTATCGGCAGGGGCTCTACGAGCAGTACTTC. This translates into CASSYRQGLYEQYF.

CDR3 protein: CAKGGNYGYTF. CDR3 nucleotide sequence: TGTGCCAAAGGGGGTAACTATGGCTACACCTTC. The V and J genes are TRBV2 and TRBJ1-2; a weak D match, TRBD1 (6 bases). V lost 10 bases to trimming and J lost 1 base, with 7 bases between them. Germline CDR1 SNHLY, CDR2 FYNNEI. CDR3 length equals 11 residues.

J is TRBJ2-7 and V is TRBV2; 11 bases are a match to TRBD2. CDR1 is SNHLY and CDR2 is FYNNEI in the germline V gene. The CDR3 sequence is 15 residues long. V gave up 6 bases and J gave up 2 bases; unmatched junction bases: 6. CDR3 amino acids: CASSVGTSGTYEQYF. In nucleotides, the CDR3 is TGTGCCAGCAGCGTAGGGACTAGCGGAACCTACGAGCAGTACTTC.

The chain is built from TRBV9 and TRBJ2-5; D possibly corresponds to TRBD1 (5 bases). The CDR3 consists of 15 residues. Trimming took off 0 bases at V and 13 bases at J, with 22 bases between the two ends. Germline-derived CDR1 and CDR2 are SGDLS and YYNGEE. The CDR3 loop is CASSVAEYPHPRVYF. The CDR3 nucleotides read TGTGCCAGCAGCGTAGCCGAATACCCCCACCCCAGGGTGTACTTC.

V usage is TRBV4-2 and J usage is TRBJ1-1, with 10 bases aligning to TRBD1. V lost 2 bases, J lost 6 bases, and 6 bases stayed unmatched. Germline values: CDR1 LGHNA, CDR2 YNFKEQ. The CDR3 loop spans 15 amino acids. The CDR3 here is CASSQPTGGGSEAFF. In nucleotides, the CDR3 is TGTGCCAGCAGCCAACCGACAGGGGGCGGCTCTGAAGCTTTCTTT.

This chain uses TRBV28 with TRBJ2-1; D gene uncertain. Trimming left V 8 bases short and J 15 bases short, with 23 bases between. The germline gives CDR1 MDHEN, CDR2 SYDVKM. The CDR3 has 13 amino acids. The CDR3 DNA reads as TGTGCCAGCGGCCTTATGAAGGCCTCGGGTCGGTTCTTC. Amino acids: CASGLMKASGRFF.

The V call is TRBV5-1, the J call TRBJ1-2; 9 nucleotides align to TRBD1. Germline V gene data show CDR1 as SGHRS and CDR2 as YFSETQ. V shed 3 bases, J shed 8 bases, and the junction held 8 bases outside the gene matches. This CDR3 is built from 14 residues. The CDR3: CASSSPGQGSGYTF. Written as DNA, the CDR3 is TGCGCCAGCAGCTCCCCGGGACAGGGATCCGGCTACACCTTC.

The chain joins TRBV7-8 to TRBJ1-3, with 12 nucleotides matching TRBD1. V shed 5 bases and J 1 base; nucleotides not matched to a gene: 6. This CDR3 is built from 17 residues. Germline V lookup: CDR1 SGHVS, CDR2 FQNEAQ. The CDR3 region has the DNA TGTGCCAGCAGCCCCGGGACAGGGGGCCATTCTGGAAACACCATATATTTT. This translates into CASSPGTGGHSGNTIYF.

CDR3 loop: CASAAGGPLYNEQFF. In nucleotides, the CDR3 is TGTGCCAGTGCAGCGGGAGGACCCCTTTACAATGAGCAGTTCTTC. This sequence joins TRBV19 and TRBJ2-1, with 9 nucleotides matching TRBD2. Germline CDR1 reads LNHDA; CDR2 reads SQIVND (reference sequence). The CDR3 sequence is 15 residues long. With 8 bases clipped from V and 4 bases from J, the junction kept 9 bases outside the gene matches.